This T cell receptor beta chain was profiled in a study of a mutant IDH1 vaccine in newly diagnosed glioma. The time point here: week 35, safety follow-up. Vaccination used 300 ug of mutant IDH1 20-mer peptide per dose, with topical imiquimod. A word on this clone: No antigen is known for it.

Clones were sequenced by immunoSEQ multiplex PCR, and TCRdb holds only the in-frame ones, with some missing. The profile shows over 65,000 clones, approximately 88% of them singletons. CDR1 and CDR2 (germline): KGHSH, LQKENI. Trimming took off 3 bases at V and 3 bases at J, with 9 bases between the two ends. The CDR3 is made up of 14 amino acids. The sequence came from a man between 18 and 29 years old with glioma. The chain recombines TRBV18 with TRBJ2-1; no clear D gene. This sample comprised PBMCs, obtained from a glioma patient whose treatment included an IDH1 peptide vaccine. For the CDR3, the DNA is TGTGCCAGCTCACCTCACAGCGACTACAATGAGCAGTTCTTC. It encodes CASSPHSDYNEQFF.